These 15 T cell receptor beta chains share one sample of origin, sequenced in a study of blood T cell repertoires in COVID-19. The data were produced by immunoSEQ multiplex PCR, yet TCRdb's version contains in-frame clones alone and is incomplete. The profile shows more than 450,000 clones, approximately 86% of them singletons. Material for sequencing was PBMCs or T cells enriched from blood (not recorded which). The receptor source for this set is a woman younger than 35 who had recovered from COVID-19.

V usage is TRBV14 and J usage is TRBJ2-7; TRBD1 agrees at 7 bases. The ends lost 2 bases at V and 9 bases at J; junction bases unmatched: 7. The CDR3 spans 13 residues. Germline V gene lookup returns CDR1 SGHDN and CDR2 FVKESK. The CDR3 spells CASSQSGGTGQYF. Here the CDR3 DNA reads TGTGCCAGCAGCCAATCAGGGGGTACAGGGCAGTACTTC.

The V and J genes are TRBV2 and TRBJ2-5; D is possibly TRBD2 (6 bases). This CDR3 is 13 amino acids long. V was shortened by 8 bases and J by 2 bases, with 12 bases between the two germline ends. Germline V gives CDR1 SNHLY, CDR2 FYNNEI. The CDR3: CASHGAGQETQYF. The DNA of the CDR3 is TGTGCCAGCCACGGTGCGGGACAAGAGACCCAGTACTTC.

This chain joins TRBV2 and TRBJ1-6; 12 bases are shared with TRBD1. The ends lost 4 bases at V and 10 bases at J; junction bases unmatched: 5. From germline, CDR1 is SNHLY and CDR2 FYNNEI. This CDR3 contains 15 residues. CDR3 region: CASSGWDRGRSPLHF. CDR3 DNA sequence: TGTGCCAGCAGTGGTTGGGACAGGGGGCGATCACCCCTCCACTTT.

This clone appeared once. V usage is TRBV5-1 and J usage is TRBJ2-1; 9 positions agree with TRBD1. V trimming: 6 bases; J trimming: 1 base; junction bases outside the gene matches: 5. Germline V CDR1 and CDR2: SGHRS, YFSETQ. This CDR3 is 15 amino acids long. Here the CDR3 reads CASMRGTGSYNEQFF. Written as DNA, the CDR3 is TGCGCCAGCATGCGAGGGACAGGGTCCTACAATGAGCAGTTCTTC.

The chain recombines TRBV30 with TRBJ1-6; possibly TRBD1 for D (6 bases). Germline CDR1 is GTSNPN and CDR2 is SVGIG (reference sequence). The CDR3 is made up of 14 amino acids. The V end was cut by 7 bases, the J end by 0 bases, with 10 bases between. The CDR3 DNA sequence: TGTGCCTTACAGGGAAGCTCCTATAATTCACCCCTCCACTTT. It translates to CALQGSSYNSPLHF.

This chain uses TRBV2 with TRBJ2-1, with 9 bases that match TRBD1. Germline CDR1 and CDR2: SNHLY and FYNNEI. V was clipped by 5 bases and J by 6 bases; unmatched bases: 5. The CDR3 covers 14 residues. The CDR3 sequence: CASSKQGAGNEQFF. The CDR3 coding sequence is TGTGCCAGCAGTAAACAGGGGGCCGGCAATGAGCAGTTCTTC. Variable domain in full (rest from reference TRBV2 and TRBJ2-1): EPEVTQTPSHQVTQMGQEVILRCVPISNHLYFYWYRQILGQKVEFLVSFYNNEISEKSEIFDDQFSVERPDGSNFTLKIRSTKLEDSAMYFCASSKQGAGNEQFFGPGTRLTVL.

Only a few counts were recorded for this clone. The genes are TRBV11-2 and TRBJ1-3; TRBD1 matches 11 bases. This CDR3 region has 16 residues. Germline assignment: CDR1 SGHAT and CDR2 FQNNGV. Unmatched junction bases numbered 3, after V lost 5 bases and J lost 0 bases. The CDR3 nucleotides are TGTGCCAGCAGCCAGGACAGGGGGCGCTCTGGAAACACCATATATTTT. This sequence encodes CASSQDRGRSGNTIYF.

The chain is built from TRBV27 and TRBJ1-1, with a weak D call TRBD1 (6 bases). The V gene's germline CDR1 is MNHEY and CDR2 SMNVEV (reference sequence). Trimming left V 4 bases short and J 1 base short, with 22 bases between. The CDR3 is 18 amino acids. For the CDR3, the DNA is TGTGCCAGCAGTTACTCGGAAGGACACAGGGTGGCGAACACTGAAGCTTTCTTT. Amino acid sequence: CASSYSEGHRVANTEAFF.

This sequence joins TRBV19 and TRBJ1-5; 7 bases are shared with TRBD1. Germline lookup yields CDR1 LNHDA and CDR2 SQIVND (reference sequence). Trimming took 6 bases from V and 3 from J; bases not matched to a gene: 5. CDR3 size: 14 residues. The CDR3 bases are TGTGCCAGTAGGCGACAGGGCTCCAATCAGCCCCAGCATTTT. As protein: CASRRQGSNQPQHF. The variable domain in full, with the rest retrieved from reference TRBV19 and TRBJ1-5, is DGGITQSPKYLFRKEGQNVTLSCEQNLNHDAMYWYRQDPGQGLRLIYYSQIVNDFQKGDIAEGYSVSREKKESFPLTVTSAQKNPTAFYLCASRRQGSNQPQHFGDGTRLSIL.

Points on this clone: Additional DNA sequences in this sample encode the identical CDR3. The CDR3 DNA reads TGTGCCAGCAGCCTAAGACAGGGCTCATCCACTGAAGCTTTCTTT. Translating gives CASSLRQGSSTEAFF. The chain employs TRBV11-2 and TRBJ1-1; 7 bases match TRBD1. Germline-derived CDR1 and CDR2 are SGHAT and FQNNGV. The length of the CDR3 is 15 residues. J gave up 4 bases and V 5 bases, and 10 bases lay outside the gene matches.

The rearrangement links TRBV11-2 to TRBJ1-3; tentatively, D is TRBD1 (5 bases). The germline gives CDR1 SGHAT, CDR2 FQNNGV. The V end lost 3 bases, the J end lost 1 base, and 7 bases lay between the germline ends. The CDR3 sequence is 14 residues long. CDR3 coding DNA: TGTGCCAGCAGCTTTCAGGGTTCTGGAAACACCATATATTTT. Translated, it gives CASSFQGSGNTIYF.

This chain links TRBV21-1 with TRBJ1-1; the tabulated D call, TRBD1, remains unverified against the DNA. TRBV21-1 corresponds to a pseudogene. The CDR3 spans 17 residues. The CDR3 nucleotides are TGTGCCAGCAGCAAAGCCCCGATGGGACAGGGAATTACTGAAGCTTTCTTT. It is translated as CASSKAPMGQGITEAFF.

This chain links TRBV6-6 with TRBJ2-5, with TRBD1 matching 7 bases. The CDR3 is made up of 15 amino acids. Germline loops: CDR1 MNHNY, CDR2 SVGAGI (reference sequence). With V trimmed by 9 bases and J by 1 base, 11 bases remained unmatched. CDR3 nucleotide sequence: TGTGCCAGGTTAGGGCCCAGACAGGGCCAAGAGACCCAGTACTTC. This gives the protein CARLGPRQGQETQYF.

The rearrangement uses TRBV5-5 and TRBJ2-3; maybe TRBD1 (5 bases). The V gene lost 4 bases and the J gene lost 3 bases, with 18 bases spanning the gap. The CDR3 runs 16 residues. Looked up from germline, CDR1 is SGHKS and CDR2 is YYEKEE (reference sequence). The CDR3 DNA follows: TGTGCCAGCAGCCTTGCGTCAGGGCCACGGACAGATACGCAGTATTTT. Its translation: CASSLASGPRTDTQYF.

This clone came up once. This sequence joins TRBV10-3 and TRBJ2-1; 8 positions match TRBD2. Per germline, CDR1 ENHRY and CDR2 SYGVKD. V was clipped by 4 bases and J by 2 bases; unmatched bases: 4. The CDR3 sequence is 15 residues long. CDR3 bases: TGTGCCATCAGTGTTTTTAGCGGGGCCTACAATGAGCAGTTCTTC. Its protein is CAISVFSGAYNEQFF.